This TCR beta chain emerged from a study of blood T cell repertoires in COVID-19. There are 14 residues in the CDR3. V dropped 3 bases and J dropped 0 bases, with 7 bases sitting between them. The germline V gene encodes CDR1 KGHSH and CDR2 LQKENI. The assay was immunoSEQ multiplex PCR, and TCRdb's table has in-frame clones only and misses some. Of 270,000 or so clones listed, approximately 90% were seen once; the top ten hold less than 3.5%. The chain combines TRBV18 with TRBJ2-3; D is possibly TRBD1 (6 bases). This TCR was recovered from a man in his forties who had been exposed to COVID-19. Sequenced sample: PBMCs or T cells enriched from blood (not recorded which). CDR3 nucleotides: TGTGCCAGCTCACCGACAGGCAGCACAGATACGCAGTATTTT. Protein: CASSPTGSTDTQYF.